The 15 T cell receptor beta chains below were found in one sample sequenced in a study of blood T cell repertoires in COVID-19 (dated by TCRdb to 2020 to 2021). The library was generated by the immunoSEQ multiplex PCR assay. TCRdb carries this immuneACCESS record with in-frame sequences only. Its versions omit some clonotypes, under half of them owing to an unresolved V gene in the studies checked, with the rest unexplained. The sample table shows about 400,000 clones, and just over 85% are seen once. Jointly, the top ten make up more than 1.4% of the sample. Sequenced: peripheral blood. The receptors come from a woman aged 25 to 39 with active or convalescent COVID-19.

The chain is built from TRBV7-9 and TRBJ1-1, with TRBD1 identical over 8 bases. CDR1 and CDR2 (germline): SEHNR, FQNEAQ (reference sequence). The CDR3 loop spans 14 amino acids. J was trimmed by 8 bases and V by 4 bases; bases with no gene match: 9. The CDR3 sequence is CASSSGQGRGEAFF. The CDR3, as DNA: TGTGCCAGCAGCTCCGGACAGGGTCGGGGAGAAGCTTTCTTT.

The rearrangement links TRBV7-8 to TRBJ2-5; 8 positions match TRBD2. Per germline, CDR1 SGHVS and CDR2 FQNEAQ. With 2 bases clipped from V and 2 bases from J, the junction kept 7 bases outside the gene matches. This CDR3 spans 16 amino acids. The CDR3 DNA follows: TGTGCCAGCAGCTTATCGAGTCGGGGGGGGCAAGAGACCCAGTACTTC. It yields the protein CASSLSSRGGQETQYF.

J is TRBJ1-1 and V is TRBV5-1, with D possibly TRBD1 on 5 matching bases. Trimming shortened V by 0 bases and J by 4 bases, and 16 bases separated the two germline ends. The CDR3 contains 16 residues. Germline CDR1 SGHRS, CDR2 YFSETQ. CDR3 DNA sequence: TGCGCCAGCAGCTTGGGGCAGGGTTATCGGGTCACTGAAGCTTTCTTT. Protein sequence: CASSLGQGYRVTEAFF. The full variable domain, in which reference TRBV5-1 and TRBJ1-1 provide the parts outside the CDR3, is KAGVTQTPRYLIKTRGQQVTLSCSPISGHRSVSWYQQTPGQGLQFLFEYFSETQRNKGNFPGRFSGRQFSNSRSEMNVSTLELGDSALYLCASSLGQGYRVTEAFFGQGTRLTVV.

The chain uses TRBV5-1 and TRBJ1-1, with a weak D call TRBD1 (5 bases). CDR1 SGHRS and CDR2 YFSETQ come from the germline V gene. The CDR3 length is 14 residues. Trimming stripped 2 bases from V and 4 bases from J, with 12 bases between. In DNA, the CDR3 is TGCGCCAGCAGCTTAAACCAGGGCGGCACTGAAGCTTTCTTT. Protein: CASSLNQGGTEAFF.

The DNA for the CDR3 is TGTGCCAGCAGCCAAGGTACATACGAGCAGTACTTC. This codes for CASSQGTYEQYF. This chain links TRBV14 with TRBJ2-7; D unclear. The CDR3 consists of 12 residues. Germline V gene lookup returns CDR1 SGHDN and CDR2 FVKESK. With 1 base removed from V and 4 bases from J, the gap between germline ends came to 5 bases.

This clone appeared once. This chain links TRBV7-8 with TRBJ2-3; 8 bases map to TRBD2. This CDR3 has 19 residues. The trim removed 1 base at V and 2 bases at J, leaving 14 bases unmatched. Germline values: CDR1 SGHVS, CDR2 FQNEAQ. CDR3 loop: CASSLGGFGVSGDTDTQYF. CDR3 bases: TGTGCCAGCAGCTTAGGAGGCTTCGGGGTTAGCGGGGACACAGATACGCAGTATTTT.

This chain uses TRBV29-1 with TRBJ1-1; tentative D call: TRBD1 (6 bases). This CDR3 contains 12 residues. V was pared by 7 bases and J by 4 bases, with 13 bases between. Germline CDR1 is SQVTM and CDR2 is ANQGSEA. In nucleotides, the CDR3 is TGCAGCGAGAAGACAGGAGGCACTGAAGCTTTCTTT. Translated, it gives CSEKTGGTEAFF.

The rearrangement links TRBV6-5 to TRBJ1-5; D possibly corresponds to TRBD1 (6 bases). The V gene lost 6 bases and the J gene lost 0 bases, with 9 bases spanning the gap. CDR1 and CDR2 (germline): MNHEY, SVGAGI. The CDR3 runs to 14 residues. The CDR3, as DNA: TGTGCCAGCAGCGGGGACACTAGCAATCAGCCCCAGCATTTT. This gives the protein CASSGDTSNQPQHF.

DNA for the CDR3: TGTGCCAGTAGTATACGGGCTAGCGGGGGGGCTGATGAGCAGTTCTTC. It yields the protein CASSIRASGGADEQFF. V usage is TRBV19 and J usage is TRBJ2-1; TRBD2 aligns across 12 bases. The CDR3 totals 16 residues. Unmatched junction bases numbered 7, after V lost 2 bases and J lost 8 bases. Germline V gene data show CDR1 as LNHDA and CDR2 as SQIVND (reference sequence).

The rearrangement links TRBV24-1 to TRBJ1-1, with TRBD1 matching 11 bases. V gave up 0 bases and J gave up 4 bases; unmatched junction bases: 12. The CDR3 is made up of 19 amino acids. CDR1 and CDR2 (germline): KGHDR, SFDVKD. In DNA, the CDR3 is TGTGCCACCAGTGATTTGGGGCCGGACAGGGGGCTTTCGTCCACTGAAGCTTTCTTT. This codes for CATSDLGPDRGLSSTEAFF.

The V gene is TRBV27, the J gene TRBJ2-7, with 7 positions matching TRBD1. Germline lookup yields CDR1 MNHEY and CDR2 SMNVEV (reference sequence). This CDR3 comprises 13 residues. The V gene end was trimmed by 6 bases and the J gene end by 2 bases; junction bases not matched to a gene: 4. For the CDR3, the DNA is TGTGCCAGCAGCCACAGGGGTACCTACGAGCAGTACTTC. This translates into CASSHRGTYEQYF.

Only one count was recorded for this clone. The chain has TRBV4-1 and TRBJ2-3, with a weak D call TRBD1 (6 bases). Trimming removed 5 bases from V and 0 bases from J, with 18 bases in between. Germline V gene sequence: CDR1 MGHRA, CDR2 YSYEKL. The CDR3 extends over 17 amino acids. Written as DNA, the CDR3 is TGCGCCAGCAGCGAGGCCGGGACAAGGATTAGCACAGATACGCAGTATTTT. Translation: CASSEAGTRISTDTQYF.

There are a few counts of this clone. J is TRBJ1-1 and V is TRBV15, with D perhaps matching TRBD1 (5 bases). This CDR3 is 14 amino acids long. V was trimmed by 0 bases and J by 4 bases, leaving 9 bases between them. The V gene's germline CDR1 is LNHNV and CDR2 YYDKDF (reference sequence). This CDR3 reads CATSRDLGGTEAFF. The CDR3 DNA sequence: TGTGCCACCAGCAGAGATTTGGGGGGCACTGAAGCTTTCTTT. The full variable domain, rest sourced from reference TRBV15 and TRBJ1-1, is DAMVIQNPRYQVTQFGKPVTLSCSQTLNHNVMYWYQQKSSQAPKLLFHYYDKDFNNEADTPDNFQSRRPNTSFCFLDIRSPGLGDTAMYLCATSRDLGGTEAFFGQGTRLTVV.

The V call is TRBV5-5, the J call TRBJ2-7; 7 positions agree with TRBD2. This CDR3 spans 15 amino acids. In germline, CDR1 is SGHKS, CDR2 YYEKEE (reference sequence). The ends lost 0 bases at V and 2 bases at J; junction bases unmatched: 5. The CDR3 DNA is TGTGCCAGCAGCTTGGGACTAGCTCCTGCCTACGAGCAGTACTTC. Translating gives CASSLGLAPAYEQYF.

The genes are TRBV29-1 and TRBJ1-1; D is unresolved. V was pared by 7 bases and J by 1 base, with 16 bases between. The CDR3 contains 14 residues. Germline V gene lookup returns CDR1 SQVTM and CDR2 ANQGSEA. The CDR3 spells CSAKTDISNTEAFF. The DNA for the CDR3 is TGCAGCGCCAAAACCGACATTTCGAACACTGAAGCTTTCTTT.